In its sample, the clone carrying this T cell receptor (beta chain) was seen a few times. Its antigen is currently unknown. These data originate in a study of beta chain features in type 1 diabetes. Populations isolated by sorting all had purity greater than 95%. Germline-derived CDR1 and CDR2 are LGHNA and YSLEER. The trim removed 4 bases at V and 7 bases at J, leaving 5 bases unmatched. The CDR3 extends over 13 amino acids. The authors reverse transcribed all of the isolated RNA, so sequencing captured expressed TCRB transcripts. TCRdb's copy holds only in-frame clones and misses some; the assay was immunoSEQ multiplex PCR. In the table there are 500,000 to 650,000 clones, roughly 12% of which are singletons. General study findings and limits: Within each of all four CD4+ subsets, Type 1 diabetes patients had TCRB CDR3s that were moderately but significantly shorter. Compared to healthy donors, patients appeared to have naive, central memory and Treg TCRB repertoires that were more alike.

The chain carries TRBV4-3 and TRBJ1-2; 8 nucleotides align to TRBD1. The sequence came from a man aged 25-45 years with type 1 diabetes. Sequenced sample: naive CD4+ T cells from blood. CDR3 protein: CASSRTGGSGYTF. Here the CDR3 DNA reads TGCGCCAGCAGCCGTACAGGGGGATCTGGCTACACCTTC.